This T cell receptor beta chain was documented in a study of T cells in lung cancer brain metastases. Study at large: About 90% of the roughly 20 patients had no interval therapy between resections.

V was pared by 0 bases and J by 5 bases, with 13 bases between. The CDR3 is 15 amino acids. CDR1 is LGHNA and CDR2 is YSLEER in the germline V gene. Assay: immunoSEQ multiplex PCR; the TCRdb copy retains only in-frame clones and omits some. The sample has about 4,200 clones, over 85% seen once. Either synchronous oligometastatic disease or delayed solitary brain metastasis recurrence led to resection. Exclusion applied to anyone with multiple prior malignancies. This clone has just one count. This sequence was found in a man in his 60s with non-small cell lung cancer. The sample taken for sequencing was tumor tissue from the primary lung tumor. V gene TRBV4-3 combines with J gene TRBJ2-5; perhaps TRBD1 as D (5 bases). CDR3 sequence (DNA): TGCGCCAGCAGCCAAGACCAGGGCCCTAGGGAGACCCAGTACTTC. The encoded protein is CASSQDQGPRETQYF.